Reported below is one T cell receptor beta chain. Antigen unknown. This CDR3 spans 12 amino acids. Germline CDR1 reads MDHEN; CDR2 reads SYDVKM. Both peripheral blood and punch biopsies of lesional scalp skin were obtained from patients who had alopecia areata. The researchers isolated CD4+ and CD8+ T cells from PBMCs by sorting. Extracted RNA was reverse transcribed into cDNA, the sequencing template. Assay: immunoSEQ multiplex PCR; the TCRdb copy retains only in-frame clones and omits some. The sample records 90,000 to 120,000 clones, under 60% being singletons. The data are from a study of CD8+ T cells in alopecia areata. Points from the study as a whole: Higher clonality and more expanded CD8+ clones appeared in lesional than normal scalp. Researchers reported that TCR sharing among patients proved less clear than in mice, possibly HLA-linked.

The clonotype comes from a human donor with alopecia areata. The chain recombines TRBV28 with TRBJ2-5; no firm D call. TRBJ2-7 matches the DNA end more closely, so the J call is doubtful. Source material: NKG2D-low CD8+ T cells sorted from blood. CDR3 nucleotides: TGTGCCAGCAGTTTGTACCTCTACGAGCAGTACTTC. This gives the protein CASSLYLYEQYF.